The source of this TCR beta chain is a study of blood T cell repertoires in COVID-19. The CDR3 extends over 19 amino acids. Clones were read by immunoSEQ multiplex PCR, and TCRdb kept only the in-frame ones, dropping some. The sample includes 200,000 or so clones, 87% seen only once; the top ten take about 7%. The sample comprised PBMCs or T cells enriched from blood (not recorded which). V and J are TRBV21-1 and TRBJ1-1; TRBD1, the table's D call, was not compared with the DNA. TRBV21-1 is classified as a pseudogene. The clonotype comes from a man aged 25 to 40 in a cohort exposed to, infected with or recovered from COVID-19 (not recorded which). For the CDR3, the DNA is TGTGCCAGCAGCATGGGGGGAGACAGGGGATCCCGAGGGGACACTGAAGCTTTCTTT. Translated, it gives CASSMGGDRGSRGDTEAFF.